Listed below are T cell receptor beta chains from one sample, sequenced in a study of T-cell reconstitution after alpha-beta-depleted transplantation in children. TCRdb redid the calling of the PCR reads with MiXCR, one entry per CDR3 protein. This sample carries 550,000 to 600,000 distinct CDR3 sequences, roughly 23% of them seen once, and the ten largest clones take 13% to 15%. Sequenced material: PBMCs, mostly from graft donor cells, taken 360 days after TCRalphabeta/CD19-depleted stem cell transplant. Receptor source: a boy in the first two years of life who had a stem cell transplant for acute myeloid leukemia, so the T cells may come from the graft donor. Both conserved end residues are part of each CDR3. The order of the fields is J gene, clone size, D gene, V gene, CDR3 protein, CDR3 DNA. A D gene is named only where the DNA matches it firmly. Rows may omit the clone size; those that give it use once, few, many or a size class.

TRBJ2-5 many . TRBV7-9 CASEGPHGKTQYF TGTGCCAGCGAGGGGCCCCACGGAAAGACCCAGTACTTC
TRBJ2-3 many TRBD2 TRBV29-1 CSVRTSPSTDTQYF TGCAGCGTAAGGACTAGCCCTAGCACAGATACGCAGTATTTT
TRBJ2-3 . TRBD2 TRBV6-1 CASSQPDPLAGGFTDTQYF TGTGCCAGCAGCCAGCCCGACCCACTAGCGGGGGGGTTCACAGATACGCAGTATTTT
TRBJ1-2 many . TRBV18 CASSPQPRYGYTF TGTGCCAGCTCACCACAGCCTCGTTATGGCTACACCTTC
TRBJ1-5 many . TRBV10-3 CAISESGAGRQPQHF TGTGCCATCAGTGAGTCCGGGGCAGGGAGACAGCCCCAGCATTTT
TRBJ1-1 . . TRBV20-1 CSATTLPKTEAFF TGCAGTGCTACCACCCTACCGAAAACTGAAGCTTTCTTT
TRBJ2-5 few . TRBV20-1 CSASLQPQETQYF TGCAGTGCTAGTCTTCAGCCCCAAGAGACCCAGTACTTC
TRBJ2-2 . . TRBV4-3 CASSQDRRANTGELFF TGCGCCAGCAGCCAAGATAGAAGGGCGAACACCGGGGAGCTGTTTTTT
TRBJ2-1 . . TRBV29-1 CSVIPLSVNEQFF TGCAGCGTTATTCCCCTTAGCGTCAATGAGCAGTTCTTC
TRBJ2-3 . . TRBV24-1 CATSETGTSSTDTQYF TGTGCCACCAGTGAAACCGGGACTTCCAGCACAGATACGCAGTATTTT
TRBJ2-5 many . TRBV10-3 CAISEQDRGETQYF TGTGCCATCAGTGAGCAGGATAGAGGGGAGACCCAGTACTTC
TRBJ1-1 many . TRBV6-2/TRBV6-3 CASSSARPEAFF TGTGCCAGCAGTTCAGCCCGGCCTGAAGCTTTCTTT
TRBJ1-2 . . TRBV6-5 CASVAGPANGYTF TGTGCCAGCGTTGCAGGGCCGGCGAATGGCTACACCTTC
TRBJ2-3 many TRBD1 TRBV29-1 CSVDRGWTDTQYF TGCAGCGTCGACAGGGGATGGACAGATACGCAGTATTTT
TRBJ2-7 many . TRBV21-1 CASPSTGTEVYEQYF TGTGCCAGCCCGAGTACCGGGACTGAAGTCTACGAGCAGTACTTC
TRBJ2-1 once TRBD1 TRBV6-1 CASRADRIYNEQFF TGTGCCAGCAGGGCGGACAGGATTTACAATGAGCAGTTCTTC
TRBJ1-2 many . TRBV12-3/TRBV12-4 CASRTVNYGYTF TGTGCCAGCAGGACGGTTAACTATGGCTACACCTTC
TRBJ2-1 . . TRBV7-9 CASSDGPGSNEQFF TGTGCCAGCAGCGACGGGCCGGGCAGCAATGAGCAGTTCTTC
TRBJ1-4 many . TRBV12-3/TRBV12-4 CASSLGHILGEKLFF TGTGCCAGCAGTTTAGGTCACATTTTGGGTGAAAAACTGTTTTTT
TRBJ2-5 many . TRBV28 CASSYWKQETQYF TGTGCCAGCAGTTACTGGAAACAAGAGACCCAGTACTTC
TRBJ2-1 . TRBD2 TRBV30 CAWTHAGVGEQFF TGTGCCTGGACTCACGCGGGAGTGGGAGAGCAGTTCTTC
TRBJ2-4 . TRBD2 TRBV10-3 CAISETSGRAKNIQYF TGTGCCATCAGTGAAACTAGCGGGAGAGCCAAAAACATTCAGTACTTC
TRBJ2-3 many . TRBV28 CASSLGSVGVDTQYF TGTGCCAGCAGTTTGGGGTCGGTCGGGGTCGATACGCAGTATTTT
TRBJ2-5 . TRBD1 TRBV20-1 CSARVGDRAETQYF TGCAGTGCTAGAGTCGGGGACAGGGCAGAGACCCAGTACTTC
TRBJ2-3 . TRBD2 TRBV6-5 CASSYAGGRDTQYF TGTGCCAGCAGTTACGCGGGGGGCCGGGATACGCAGTATTTT
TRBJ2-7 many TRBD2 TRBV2 CASKRSGGSYEQYF TGTGCCAGCAAGAGAAGCGGGGGGTCCTACGAGCAGTACTTC
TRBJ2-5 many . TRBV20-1 CSARSFWVHETQYF TGCAGTGCTAGAAGCTTCTGGGTTCACGAGACCCAGTACTTC
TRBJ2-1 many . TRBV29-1 CSVEDEGEMWGDNEQFF TGCAGCGTTGAAGATGAAGGGGAGATGTGGGGGGACAATGAGCAGTTCTTC
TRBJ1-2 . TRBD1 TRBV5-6 CASSPGTGVFGYTF TGTGCCAGCAGCCCCGGGACAGGGGTTTTTGGCTACACCTTC
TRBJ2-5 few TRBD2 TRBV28 CASTPGLAGWTQYF TGTGCCAGCACTCCTGGGCTAGCGGGGTGGACCCAGTACTTC
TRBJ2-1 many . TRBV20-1 CSADRRPLDEQFF TGCAGTGCAGACAGGAGGCCTTTAGATGAGCAGTTCTTC
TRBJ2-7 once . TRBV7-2 CASSLGSAGREQYF TGTGCCAGCAGCTTAGGAAGCGCAGGGCGCGAGCAGTACTTC
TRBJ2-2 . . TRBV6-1 CASKRGDTGELFF TGTGCCAGCAAAAGGGGAGACACCGGGGAGCTGTTTTTT
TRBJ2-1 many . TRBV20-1 CSARGQIGQFF TGCAGTGCTCGGGGTCAAATAGGGCAGTTCTTC
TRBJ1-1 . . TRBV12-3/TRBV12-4 CASSRPRGNTEAFF TGTGCCAGCAGCCGGCCCCGGGGGAACACTGAAGCTTTCTTT
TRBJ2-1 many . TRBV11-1 CASSFAGIDNEQFF TGTGCCAGCAGCTTCGCCGGGATAGACAATGAGCAGTTCTTC
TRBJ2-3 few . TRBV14 CASSQRGAIDTQYF TGTGCCAGCAGCCAACGGGGGGCGATTGATACGCAGTATTTT
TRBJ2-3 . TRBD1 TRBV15 CATSRDRGHTQYF TGTGCCACCAGCAGAGACAGGGGGCATACGCAGTATTTT
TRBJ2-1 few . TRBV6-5 CASSYSNSGPYNEQFF TGTGCCAGCAGTTACTCGAATAGCGGTCCCTACAATGAGCAGTTCTTC
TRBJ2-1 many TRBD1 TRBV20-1 CSAQLRTGAGNEQFF TGCAGTGCTCAATTACGGACAGGGGCGGGCAATGAGCAGTTCTTC
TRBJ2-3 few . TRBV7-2 CASSLGGAADTQYF TGTGCCAGCAGCTTAGGCGGGGCGGCAGATACGCAGTATTTT
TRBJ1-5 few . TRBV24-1 CATSDWNSNQPQHF TGTGCCACCAGTGATTGGAATAGCAATCAGCCCCAGCATTTT
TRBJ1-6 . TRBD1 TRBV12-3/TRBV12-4 CASSPRPGTGFVYNSPLHF TGTGCCAGCAGTCCACGTCCCGGGACAGGGTTCGTATACAATTCACCCCTCCACTTT
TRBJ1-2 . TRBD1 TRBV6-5 CASSRNGQGHGYTF TGTGCCAGCAGTCGAAACGGACAGGGTCATGGCTACACCTTC
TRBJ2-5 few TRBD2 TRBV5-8 CASSLLGGAQYF TGTGCCAGCAGTTTGCTCGGGGGGGCCCAGTACTTC
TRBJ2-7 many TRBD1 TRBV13 CASSLGLTGSTYEQYF TGTGCCAGCAGCTTAGGGCTGACAGGGTCTACCTACGAGCAGTACTTC